The 19 T cell receptor beta chains below come from one sample, sequenced in a study of cytomegalovirus exposure and HLA in healthy donors (dated by TCRdb to the late 2010s). Library creation used the immunoSEQ multiplex PCR assay. The multiplex PCR relied on a mix of 60 forward primers for TCR Vbeta segments and 13 reverse primers for TCR Jbeta segments. TCRdb obtained this table from immuneACCESS and retained in-frame rearrangements with V and J assigned. These tables miss some clones; where compared with another copy, unresolved V genes account for less than half of the shortfall, and the remainder is unexplained. For this sample there are 120,000 to 150,000 clones; about two thirds appear just once. The ten largest clones take up about 1.5% of the sample. Sequencing input: PBMCs. The origin of the receptors is a woman younger than 30 in good health and CMV-seronegative.

The rearrangement uses TRBV9 and TRBJ1-2; 12 nucleotides match TRBD1. This CDR3 has 16 amino acids. J gave up 7 bases and V 3 bases, and 10 bases lay outside the gene matches. CDR1 SGDLS and CDR2 YYNGEE come from the germline V gene. This CDR3 is CASSAGQGAQRAGYTF. As DNA, the CDR3 is TGTGCCAGCAGCGCGGGACAGGGGGCTCAGAGGGCTGGCTACACCTTC.

A single count supports this clone. J is TRBJ1-2 and V is TRBV4-3; 7 bases match TRBD1. This CDR3 is 14 amino acids long. The germline V gene has CDR1 LGHNA and CDR2 YSLEER. V lost 4 bases and J lost 4; bases outside the gene matches: 6. CDR3: CASSPGQQLYGYTF. The CDR3 coding sequence is TGCGCCAGCAGCCCGGGACAGCAACTCTATGGCTACACCTTC.

V is TRBV4-1 and J is TRBJ2-7, with TRBD1 matching over 9 bases. V trimming: 4 bases; J trimming: 2 bases; junction bases outside the gene matches: 9. From germline, CDR1 is MGHRA and CDR2 YSYEKL. The CDR3 extends over 16 amino acids. CDR3 in amino acids: CASSLRAGTGTYEQYF. CDR3 DNA: TGCGCCAGCAGCCTCAGGGCCGGGACAGGGACCTACGAGCAGTACTTC.

This sequence joins TRBV27 and TRBJ2-1; no definite D call. CDR1 is MNHEY, CDR2 SMNVEV, per germline (reference sequence). The CDR3 extends over 13 amino acids. The V end was cut by 0 bases, the J end by 6 bases, with 6 bases between. The CDR3 nucleotides are TGTGCCAGCAGTTTATCCCAGGCCAATGAGCAGTTCTTC. This gives the protein CASSLSQANEQFF.

The CDR3 is CASSLFSGTDTQYF. The CDR3 DNA reads as TGTGCCAGCAGCTTGTTTAGCGGTACAGATACGCAGTATTTT. The genes are TRBV5-4 and TRBJ2-3; D may be TRBD2 (6 bases). The ends were cut back, 1 base at V and 3 bases at J, with 9 bases in the middle. This CDR3 spans 14 amino acids. Per germline, CDR1 SGHNT and CDR2 YYREEE (reference sequence).

J is TRBJ2-2 and V is TRBV7-8, with a tentative D call TRBD1 (5 bases). CDR3 length equals 14 residues. Germline V lookup: CDR1 SGHVS, CDR2 FQNEAQ. V dropped 5 bases and J dropped 4 bases, with 11 bases sitting between them. CDR3 DNA: TGTGCCAGCAGCGCGCACCAGGGCACCGGGGAGCTGTTTTTT. Translating it yields CASSAHQGTGELFF. Full variable domain (missing parts from reference TRBV7-8 and TRBJ2-2): GAGVSQSPRYKVAKRGQDVALRCDPISGHVSLFWYQQALGQGPEFLTYFQNEAQLDKSGLPSDRFFAERPEGSVSTLKIQRTQQEDSAVYLCASSAHQGTGELFFGEGSRLTVL.

This clone was detected a few times. The chain joins TRBV18 to TRBJ2-7; 7 bases map to TRBD1. Unmatched junction bases numbered 8, after V lost 5 bases and J lost 4 bases. CDR1 and CDR2 from the germline V gene are KGHSH and LQKENI. The length of the CDR3 is 14 residues. CDR3 sequence reads: CASSNPGQPYEQYF. CDR3 in DNA: TGTGCCAGCTCAAACCCGGGACAGCCATACGAGCAGTACTTC.

The J gene is TRBJ2-3, the V gene TRBV20-1; D is uncertain. CDR1 is DFQATT and CDR2 is SNEGSKA in the germline V gene (reference sequence). The CDR3 has 11 amino acids. The V gene lost 2 bases and the J gene lost 3 bases, with 3 bases spanning the gap. The CDR3 reads CSARQTDTQYF. The CDR3 nucleotides read TGCAGTGCTAGACAGACAGATACGCAGTATTTT.

The chain recombines TRBV7-8 with TRBJ2-7; TRBD2 agrees at 12 bases. Germline V lookup: CDR1 SGHVS, CDR2 FQNEAQ. Trimming cost V 1 base and J 2 bases; bases outside gene matches: 0. The CDR3 length is 15 residues. This CDR3 is CASSLGLAGAYEQYV. DNA of the CDR3: TGTGCCAGCAGCTTAGGACTAGCGGGGGCCTACGAGCAGTACGTC.

This chain connects TRBV21-1 to TRBJ2-1; no check of the table's D call, TRBD2, against the DNA was made. TRBV21-1 is an annotated pseudogene. The length of the CDR3 is 15 residues. The DNA of the CDR3 is TGTGCCAGCAGCCATAGCGGGGGCAAGGACGATGAGCAGTTCTTC. It codes for CASSHSGGKDDEQFF.

V usage is TRBV2 and J usage is TRBJ1-5; TRBD1 matches 7 bases. V lost 8 bases to trimming and J lost 2 bases; unmatched junction nucleotides: 9. The germline gives CDR1 SNHLY, CDR2 FYNNEI. This CDR3 has 15 amino acids. CDR3 coding DNA: TGTGCCAGCTCAATGGGACAGCCTCGCAATCAGCCCCAGCATTTT. Protein: CASSMGQPRNQPQHF.

The chain employs TRBV9 and TRBJ2-2; 7 bases line up with TRBD2. There are 15 residues in the CDR3. Losses at the gene ends were 0 bases for V and 4 bases for J; bases not matched to a gene: 3. In germline, CDR1 is SGDLS, CDR2 YYNGEE. The CDR3 loop reads CASSVVPGGTGELFF. CDR3 sequence (DNA): TGTGCCAGCAGCGTAGTCCCGGGGGGCACCGGGGAGCTGTTTTTT.

Only one count was recorded for this clone. V gene TRBV5-6 combines with J gene TRBJ1-4; D perhaps matches TRBD1 (6 bases). V was clipped by 5 bases and J by 3 bases, with 11 bases between them. The CDR3 loop spans 14 amino acids. Germline V gene data show CDR1 as SGHDT and CDR2 as YYEEEE. The CDR3 sequence: CASSNRAPNEKLFF. CDR3 DNA: TGTGCCAGCAGTAACAGGGCGCCTAATGAAAAACTGTTTTTT.

V and J are TRBV28 and TRBJ2-1; TRBD2 aligns across 12 bases. The germline V gene has CDR1 MDHEN and CDR2 SYDVKM. This CDR3 contains 15 residues. V lost 2 bases, J lost 7 bases, and 3 bases stayed unmatched. CDR3 in DNA: TGTGCCAGCAGTTTAGGACTAGCGGGGTTTAATGAGCAGTTCTTC. This translates into CASSLGLAGFNEQFF.

This clone was detected only a few times. The chain employs TRBV4-3 and TRBJ2-3, with TRBD2 identical over 11 bases. CDR1 is LGHNA and CDR2 is YSLEER in the germline V gene. With V trimmed by 6 bases and J by 0 bases, 2 bases remained unmatched. The CDR3 runs to 15 residues. CDR3 DNA: TGCGCCAGCAGAGTAGCGGGGGGGAGCACAGATACGCAGTATTTT. It codes for CASRVAGGSTDTQYF.

This clone was picked up a small number of times. This chain links TRBV6-5 with TRBJ1-2; the D gene is possibly TRBD1 (6 bases). CDR1 is MNHEY, CDR2 SVGAGI, per germline. V was pared by 4 bases and J by 8 bases, with 20 bases between. The CDR3 extends over 15 amino acids. The CDR3 DNA is TGTGCCAGCAGTTCAAACAGGGAGGGCTGGGGAGGCTACACCTTC. Its translation: CASSSNREGWGGYTF.

Written as DNA, the CDR3 is TGTGCCAGCAGTGAAACTTTGGGGACAGCCTACTATGGCTACACCTTC. Residues: CASSETLGTAYYGYTF. This chain uses TRBV6-1 with TRBJ1-2; TRBD1 matches 7 bases. From germline, CDR1 is MNHNS and CDR2 SASEGT. CDR3 size: 16 residues. The V segment lost 2 bases and the J segment 3 bases; nucleotides outside the gene matches: 9.

V is TRBV11-3 and J is TRBJ1-1; 7 bases line up with TRBD1. The trim removed 5 bases at V and 6 bases at J, leaving 9 bases unmatched. The CDR3 contains 14 residues. Germline V gene sequence: CDR1 SGHNT, CDR2 YENEEA. The CDR3 DNA reads as TGTGCCAGCAGCAAGATTCGGACAGGACCTGAAGCTTTCTTT. The encoded protein is CASSKIRTGPEAFF.

The J gene is TRBJ1-5, the V gene TRBV11-2, with TRBD1 identical over 8 bases. The germline gives CDR1 SGHAT, CDR2 FQNNGV. V lost 5 bases, J lost 7 bases, and 4 bases stayed unmatched. The CDR3 length is 13 residues. CDR3 residues: CASSQGAGQPQHF. In nucleotides, the CDR3 is TGTGCCAGCAGCCAGGGGGCAGGACAGCCCCAGCATTTT.